The TCR beta chain described here comes from a study of molecular identifiers for immune sequencing clone quantification. One entry per CDR3 protein results from TCRdb running MiXCR on the PCR reads. The data show about 640,000 distinct CDR3 sequences, around 20% seen once. Naive CD8 T cells were FACS-sorted by CD8+CD4-CCR7+CD45RA+ markers. At least ten counts were recorded for this clonotype. The CDR3 length is 16 residues. Germline assignment: CDR1 LGHNT and CDR2 FRNRAP. V lost 6 bases, J lost 2 bases, and 8 bases stayed unmatched. V and J are TRBV12-5 and TRBJ2-3, with TRBD1 identical over 10 bases. This TCR came from a human donor in good health. Some libraries in this study had Jurkat cell RNA spiked in. Sequenced input: naive CD8+ T cells from blood, with Jurkat cell RNA spiked in. Subset indicated: FACS-sorted CD8+CD4-CCR7+CD45RA+ naive T cells. The CDR3 nucleotides read TGTGCTAGTGGCCACTGGACAGGGGGAGACACAGATACGCAGTATTTT. This encodes CASGHWTGGDTDTQYF.